This TCR beta chain was recovered during a study of neurological immune-mediated disorders. The study's findings and limits: The absence of shared CDR3 amino acid sequences among expanded clones across subjects suggests private repertoires in all groups. Patients with HTLV-1-associated myelopathy had the highest level of TCR clonal expansion, whereas patients with multiple sclerosis had the lowest level, falling beneath the level found in healthy controls.

Deletions cut 7 bases from V and 0 bases from J, with 10 bases between. The CDR3 consists of 15 residues. Germline CDR1 SNHLY, CDR2 FYNNEI. This clonotype was seen repeatedly, ten times or more. Its target is unknown. With 10-nucleotide random UMIs, 5'RACE was used to make the cDNA. TCRdb itself ran the 5' RACE reads through MiXCR, one entry per CDR3 protein. Of 55,000 to 75,000 distinct CDR3 sequences in the sample, approximately 14% were seen once. Regarding time point: longitudinal time-point 1 (baseline). The receptor comes from a female donor with HTLV-1-associated myelopathy (HAM/TSP). The rearrangement links TRBV2 to TRBJ2-6; the D is unclear. The sample was PBMCs. The DNA for the CDR3 is TGTGCCAGCACATTGAGGAGCTCTGGGGCCAACGTCCTGACTTTC. Translation gives CASTLRSSGANVLTF.